The entry below gives a single T cell receptor beta chain sequence along with its context. Its target antigen remains unknown. It has no much larger one-base neighbor in the sample; base qualities were not kept. To be eligible, patients had to be adults with ileal or ileocolonic Crohn's disease and an indication for ileocolonic resection. Before DNA extraction, whole ileal mucosal biopsies were kept frozen at -80 degrees C. Genomic DNA was isolated from frozen whole biopsies using a TRizol-based method, and the DNA was quantified with a NanoDrop 2000 spectrophotometer. The data are from a study of T cell repertoires in ileal Crohn's disease (dated by TCRdb to 2018 to 2020). In terms of the full investigation: Median disease duration was about eight years, and about 40% of patients were identified as active smokers at the time of surgery. Every patient underwent surgery because of a complication, which was stricturing disease in roughly 60% of cases and penetrating disease in roughly 39%. Roughly half of the patients were given postoperative therapy, with around eleven receiving thiopurines and approximately 17 receiving anti-TNF agents. TCR repertoire analysis was performed in about 59 Crohn's disease patients drawn from a prospective multicentre cohort. The study ran alongside a multicentre cohort designed to identify predictors of early endoscopic recurrence after ileocolonic resection. Endoscopic postoperative recurrence was defined as a Rutgeerts score above i0. The study sequenced 171 mucosal samples from 57 patients, taken at several locations on the surgical specimen and at postoperative endoscopy.

For commercial TCRB immunosequencing, 450 to 550 nanograms of biopsy DNA were submitted for each sample. Adaptive Biotechnology amplified CDR3 regions from genomic DNA with a two-step multiplex PCR that controlled for amplification bias. In the first PCR, primers covered every V and J gene segment, and in the second PCR, barcodes and Illumina adapters were added. An Illumina instrument was used to sequence the CDR3 libraries. On the study's bioinformatics: Vendor-provided pipelines were combined with custom analysis of raw data in R/Bioconductor under R version 3.3.0. Clonality, which ranges from 0 to 1, was calculated as the inverse of the normalised Shannon entropy across all productive clones. High-frequency clones were defined as the repertoire share of the top 100 clones, retaining only clones passing a 95% confidence test. Repertoire diversity was measured with the Simpson index, and overlap between samples was measured with the Morisita-Horn index. TCRdb took over this immuneACCESS table, retaining in-frame rearrangements with V and J assigned. Such tables are incomplete; in checked studies, under half of the missing clones stem from an unresolved V gene, and the remainder is unexplained. D and trimming come from the DNA, and the V and J calls and clone size come from that table. A total of more than 15,000 clones appear in this sample, 50% to 75% of them only once. Jointly, the top ten make up roughly 6.5% of the sample.

The research as a whole found: Endoscopic recurrence was found to be associated with higher high-frequency clone percentages at surgery, and recurrence was observed in all patients with clonality above 26.8% (18/57). More high-frequency clones were carried by sorted CD8 T cells than by CD4 T cells, suggesting that mucosal expansions were mainly CD8. Only a subgroup of patients, of unstated size, had mucosal CD4 and CD8 T cells sorted and sequenced. Compared with non-smokers, patients who were active smokers at surgery showed a significantly higher proportion of clonal expansions (about 25% vs 18%, p=0.02).

The CDR3 starts with the cysteine, ends with the phenylalanine, and has 14 residues. Here the CDR3 DNA is all that survives: 42 bases in frame from base 1. Relative to germline, V is missing 5 bases and J is missing 3 bases, with 6 bases of the junction outside any gene match. The germline V gene (reference sequence) gives CDR1 as MNHNY and CDR2 as SVGAGI. Sequencing was carried out using ileal tissue. Recombination connected TRBV6-6 to TRBJ2-7, with 8 bases aligning to TRBD2. This TCR was sampled from an adult with Crohn's disease. At the DNA level, the sequence is TGTGCCAGCAGTCACCGGGGGGGGTTCTACGAGCAGTACTTC. Its protein is CASSHRGGFYEQYF.